This T cell receptor (beta chain) emerged from a study of OX40 agonist ivuxolimab in advanced cancers. About the full investigation: Ivuxolimab, which targeted the costimulatory receptor OX40 (CD134), was an agonistic, fully human IgG2 monoclonal antibody. Intravenous ivuxolimab was administered to patients every 2 weeks at six dose levels: 0.01, 0.1, 0.3, 1.5, 3 and 10 mg/kg. Of the roughly 50 dose-escalation patients, hepatocellular carcinoma was present in about 20, melanoma in approximately 15, renal cell carcinoma in 9 and head and neck cancer in 9. The dose-escalation cohort was about 83% male with a mean age of about 65 years, ranging from about 20 to 80. Prior anti-PD-1, anti-PD-L1 or anti-CTLA-4 therapy was permitted, and checkpoint inhibitors had been received by under 50% of dose-escalation patients. Partial responses occurred in three dose-escalation patients, of whom one had hepatocellular carcinoma and two had cutaneous melanoma. The point of sequencing TCRbeta in the periphery was to test whether ivuxolimab changed TCR sequence diversity and drove clonal T-cell expansion. The paper describes the monotherapy dose-escalation part (N = 52 patients) of the phase I trial of ivuxolimab. Results and caveats for the whole study, not just this receptor: In the 0.1-3.0 mg/kg groups, partial responders had among the lowest normalized peripheral clonal expansion, particularly in CD8+ T cells. At doses of 0.1 to 3.0 mg/kg, clonal expansion of both CD4+ and CD8+ blood T cells was observed from baseline to week 6. The antigen specificity of the peripheral T cells that underwent clonal expansion was not determined. Low levels of normalized T-cell clonal expansion were also seen in some nonresponding patients. After ivuxolimab, expanded clones were on average more numerous among CD8+ T cells than among CD4+ T cells.

Genomic DNA was isolated from the sorted cells so that the TCRbeta CDR3 region could be sequenced. The immunoSEQ Assay was used to sequence the TCRbeta CDR3 regions. Drawn from immuneACCESS, this table holds only the in-frame rearrangements with V and J called that TCRdb kept. Clones are partly lost; checked studies trace under half to an unresolved V gene and leave the rest unexplained. The sample table contains about 5,900 clones; only one count was recorded for approximately 80% of them. In total, the top ten clones hold approximately 13% of the sample. By how much of the sample it makes up, this clone is large (0.1 to 1%). No cognate antigen has been identified for it. No clone much larger than this one lies a single base away; base qualities are absent. Patients with autoimmune disease history or receiving systemic immunosuppression were excluded from the trial. In every dose cohort, peripheral blood was drawn for TCR sequencing at baseline, cycle 4 day 1, and cycle 7 day 1. Samples came from an open-label, multicenter, first-in-human phase I dose-escalation trial of ivuxolimab. Adults with locally advanced or metastatic melanoma, renal cell, hepatocellular, or head and neck squamous cell carcinoma were enrolled in the trial. Before TCR sequencing, CD4+ T cells and CD8+ T cells were sorted from peripheral blood as separate populations.

The CDR3 runs 13 amino acids, cysteine and phenylalanine included. Only the CDR3 part of the read is kept: 39 bases, read in frame from the first base. The germline V gene provides CDR1 MNHEY and CDR2 SVGAGI. V sheds 8 bases and J sheds 0 bases, leaving 10 bases between their ends. The TCR originated in an adult with an advanced solid tumor such as melanoma, head and neck, liver or kidney cancer. The V gene is TRBV6-5 and the J gene is TRBJ1-2; the D segment cannot be called with confidence. Sequenced material: CD4+ or CD8+ T cells sorted from blood, taken in a trial of the OX40 agonist ivuxolimab. The CDR3 reads as follows: CASGSPTNYGYTF. The DNA sequence reads TGTGCCAGCGGTAGCCCCACTAACTATGGCTACACCTTC.